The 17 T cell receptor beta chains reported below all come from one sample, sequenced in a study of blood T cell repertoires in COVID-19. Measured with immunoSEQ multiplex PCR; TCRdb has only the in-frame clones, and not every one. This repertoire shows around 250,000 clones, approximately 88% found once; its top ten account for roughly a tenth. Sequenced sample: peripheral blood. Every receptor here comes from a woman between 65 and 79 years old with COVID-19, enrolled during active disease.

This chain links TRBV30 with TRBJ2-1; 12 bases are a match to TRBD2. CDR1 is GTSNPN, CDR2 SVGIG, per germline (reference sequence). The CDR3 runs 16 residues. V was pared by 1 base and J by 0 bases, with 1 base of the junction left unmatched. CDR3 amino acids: CAWSGLAGVSYNEQFF. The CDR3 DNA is TGTGCCTGGAGTGGACTAGCGGGAGTCTCCTACAATGAGCAGTTCTTC.

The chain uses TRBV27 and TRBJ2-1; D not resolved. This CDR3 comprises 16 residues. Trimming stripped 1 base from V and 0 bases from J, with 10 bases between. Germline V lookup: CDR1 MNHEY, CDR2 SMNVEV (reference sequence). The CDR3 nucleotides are TGTGCCAGCAGTTTATTATTGAGAACCTCCTACAATGAGCAGTTCTTC. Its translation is CASSLLLRTSYNEQFF.

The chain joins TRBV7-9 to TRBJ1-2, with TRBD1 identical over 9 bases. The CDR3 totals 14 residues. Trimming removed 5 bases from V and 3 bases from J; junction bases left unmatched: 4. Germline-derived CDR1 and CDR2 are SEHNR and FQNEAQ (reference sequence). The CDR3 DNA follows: TGTGCCAGCAGCACAGGGGGCGCCGACTATGGCTACACCTTC. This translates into CASSTGGADYGYTF.

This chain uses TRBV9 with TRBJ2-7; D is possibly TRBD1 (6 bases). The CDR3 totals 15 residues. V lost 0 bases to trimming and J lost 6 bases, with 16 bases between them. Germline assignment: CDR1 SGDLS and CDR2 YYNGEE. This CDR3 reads CASSVDPQGMGEQYF. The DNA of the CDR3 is TGTGCCAGCAGCGTAGATCCACAGGGAATGGGCGAGCAGTACTTC.

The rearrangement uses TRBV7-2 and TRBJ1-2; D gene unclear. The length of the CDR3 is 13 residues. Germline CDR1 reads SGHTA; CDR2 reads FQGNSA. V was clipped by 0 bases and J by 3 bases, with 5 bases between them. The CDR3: CASSLATDYGYTF. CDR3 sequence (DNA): TGTGCCAGCAGCTTAGCAACAGACTATGGCTACACCTTC.

Here the CDR3 reads CASSEGIQGTYEKLFF. The CDR3 DNA is TGTGCCAGCAGTGAAGGGATCCAGGGGACATATGAAAAACTGTTTTTT. The rearrangement joins TRBV2 to TRBJ1-4; D is possibly TRBD1 (6 bases). The CDR3 has 16 residues. The V end was cut by 1 base, the J end by 6 bases, with 15 bases between. Germline CDR1 and CDR2: SNHLY and FYNNEI.

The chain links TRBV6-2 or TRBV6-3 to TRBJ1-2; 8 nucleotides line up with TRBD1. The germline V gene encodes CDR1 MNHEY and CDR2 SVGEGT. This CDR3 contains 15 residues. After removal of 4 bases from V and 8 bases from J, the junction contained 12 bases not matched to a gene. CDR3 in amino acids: CASSSQLAGGLGYTF. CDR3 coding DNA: TGTGCCAGCAGTTCCCAACTCGCAGGGGGCCTGGGCTACACCTTC.

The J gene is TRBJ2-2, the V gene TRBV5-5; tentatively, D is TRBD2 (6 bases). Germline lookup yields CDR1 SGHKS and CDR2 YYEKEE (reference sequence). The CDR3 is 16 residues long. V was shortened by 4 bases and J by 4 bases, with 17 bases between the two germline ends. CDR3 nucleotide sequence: TGTGCCAGCAGCGGACGAGGTGGGGGACTCACCGGGGAGCTGTTTTTT. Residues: CASSGRGGGLTGELFF.

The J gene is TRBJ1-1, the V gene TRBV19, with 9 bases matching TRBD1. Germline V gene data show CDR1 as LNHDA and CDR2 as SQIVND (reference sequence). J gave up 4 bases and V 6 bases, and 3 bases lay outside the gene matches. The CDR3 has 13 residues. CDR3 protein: CASRRQGGTEAFF. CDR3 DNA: TGTGCCAGTAGACGACAGGGGGGCACTGAAGCTTTCTTT.

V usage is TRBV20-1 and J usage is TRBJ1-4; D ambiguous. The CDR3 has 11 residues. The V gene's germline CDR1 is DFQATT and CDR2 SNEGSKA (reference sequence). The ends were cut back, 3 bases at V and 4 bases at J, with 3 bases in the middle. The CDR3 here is CSASHNEKLFF. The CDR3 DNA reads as TGCAGTGCTAGTCATAATGAAAAACTGTTTTTT.

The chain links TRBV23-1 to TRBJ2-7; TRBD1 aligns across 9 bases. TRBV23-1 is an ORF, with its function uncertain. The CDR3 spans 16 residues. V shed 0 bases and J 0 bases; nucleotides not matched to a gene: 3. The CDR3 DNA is TGCGCCAGCAGTCAATCGGGACAGGGAAGCTCCTACGAGCAGTACTTC. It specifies CASSQSGQGSSYEQYF.

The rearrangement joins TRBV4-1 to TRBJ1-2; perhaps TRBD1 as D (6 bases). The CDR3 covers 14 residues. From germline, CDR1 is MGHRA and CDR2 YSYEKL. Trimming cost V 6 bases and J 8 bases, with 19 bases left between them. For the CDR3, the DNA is TGCGCCAGCAGTCCGGCGGGGGGGGCGCGCGGCTACACCTTC. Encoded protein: CASSPAGGARGYTF.

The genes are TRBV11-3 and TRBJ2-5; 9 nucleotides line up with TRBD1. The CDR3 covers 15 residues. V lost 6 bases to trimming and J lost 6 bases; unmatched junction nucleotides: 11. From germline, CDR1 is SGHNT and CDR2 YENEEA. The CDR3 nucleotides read TGTGCCAGCAGACAACTTACAGGGGGCGCACAGACCCAGTACTTC. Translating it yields CASRQLTGGAQTQYF.

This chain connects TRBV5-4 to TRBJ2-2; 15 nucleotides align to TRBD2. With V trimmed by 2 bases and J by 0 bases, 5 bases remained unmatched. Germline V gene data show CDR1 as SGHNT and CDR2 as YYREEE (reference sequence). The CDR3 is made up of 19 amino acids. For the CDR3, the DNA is TGTGCCAGCAGCTTCCGGACTAGCGGGAGGGCCCCGAACACCGGGGAGCTGTTTTTT. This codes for CASSFRTSGRAPNTGELFF.

The CDR3 region has the DNA TGTGCCAGCAGTCCACTACAAGACAGGGGGTCTCTGTACGAGCAGTACTTC. Protein sequence: CASSPLQDRGSLYEQYF. The chain carries TRBV27 and TRBJ2-7; TRBD1 matches 9 bases. This CDR3 comprises 17 residues. With V trimmed by 5 bases and J by 4 bases, 15 bases remained unmatched. Germline V gene data show CDR1 as MNHEY and CDR2 as SMNVEV (reference sequence).

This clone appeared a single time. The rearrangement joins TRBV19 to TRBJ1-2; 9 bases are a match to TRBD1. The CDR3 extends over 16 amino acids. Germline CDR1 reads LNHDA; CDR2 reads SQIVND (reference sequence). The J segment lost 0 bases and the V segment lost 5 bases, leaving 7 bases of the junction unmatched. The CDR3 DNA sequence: TGTGCCAGTAGTCTGGGGACAGGGACCTCTAACTATGGCTACACCTTC. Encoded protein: CASSLGTGTSNYGYTF.

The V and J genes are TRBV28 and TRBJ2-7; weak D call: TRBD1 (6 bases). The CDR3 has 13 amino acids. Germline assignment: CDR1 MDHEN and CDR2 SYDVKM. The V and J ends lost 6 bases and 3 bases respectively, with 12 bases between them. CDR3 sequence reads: CASSNPGVYEQYF. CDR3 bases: TGTGCCAGCAGCAACCCAGGGGTCTACGAGCAGTACTTC.